The 30 T cell receptor beta chains given below trace back to one sample, sequenced in a study of blood T cell repertoires in COVID-19. The data were produced by immunoSEQ multiplex PCR, yet TCRdb's version contains in-frame clones alone and is incomplete. The sample lists around 64,000 clones, around three quarters occurring once. The sequenced sample was peripheral blood. Every receptor here comes from a man aged 55 to 70 with acute or convalescent COVID-19.

This clone came up once. V and J are TRBV5-4 and TRBJ1-6; D remains unclear. The CDR3 length is 16 residues. Trimming removed 0 bases at V and 8 bases at J, with 15 bases between. In germline, CDR1 is SGHNT, CDR2 YYREEE (reference sequence). CDR3 sequence: CASSLEEGRRDSPLHF. In nucleotides, the CDR3 is TGTGCCAGCAGCTTGGAGGAAGGGAGGAGAGATTCACCCCTCCACTTT. The whole variable domain, remainder taken from reference TRBV5-4 and TRBJ1-6, is ETGVTQSPTHLIKTRGQQVTLRCSSQSGHNTVSWYQQALGQGPQFIFQYYREEENGRGNFPPRFSGLQFPNYSSELNVNALELDDSALYLCASSLEEGRRDSPLHFGNGTRLTVT.

V is TRBV19 and J is TRBJ1-6; no definite D call. This CDR3 has 13 residues. CDR1 is LNHDA and CDR2 is SQIVND in the germline V gene (reference sequence). V shed 6 bases and J shed 8 bases, with 11 bases lying between them. CDR3 amino acids: CASRRSVDSPLHF. The DNA for the CDR3 is TGTGCCAGTAGACGGTCGGTAGATTCACCCCTCCACTTT. The whole variable domain, remainder taken from reference TRBV19 and TRBJ1-6, is DGGITQSPKYLFRKEGQNVTLSCEQNLNHDAMYWYRQDPGQGLRLIYYSQIVNDFQKGDIAEGYSVSREKKESFPLTVTSAQKNPTAFYLCASRRSVDSPLHFGNGTRLTVT.

This chain joins TRBV5-4 and TRBJ1-6; TRBD1 agrees at 10 bases. Germline values: CDR1 SGHNT, CDR2 YYREEE (reference sequence). V gave up 3 bases and J gave up 8 bases; unmatched junction bases: 8. This CDR3 is 16 amino acids long. The CDR3 loop is CASSSPTGGLDSPLHF. CDR3 sequence (DNA): TGTGCCAGCAGCTCCCCGACAGGGGGCCTCGATTCACCCCTCCACTTT.

This clone was recorded only once. This chain links TRBV2 with TRBJ1-3, with TRBD1 identical over 8 bases. The CDR3 is 14 amino acids. The V segment lost 6 bases and the J segment 3 bases; nucleotides outside the gene matches: 4. The V gene's germline CDR1 is SNHLY and CDR2 FYNNEI. As DNA, the CDR3 is TGTGCCAGCAGGCCCGGGACAGGTGGAAACACCATATATTTT. Protein sequence: CASRPGTGGNTIYF.

The chain recombines TRBV28 with TRBJ2-7; D is possibly TRBD1 (6 bases). This CDR3 has 14 amino acids. The germline V gene encodes CDR1 MDHEN and CDR2 SYDVKM. The germline V and J ends were trimmed by 7 bases and 0 bases, with 13 bases remaining between them. CDR3 region: CASTLQGRSYEQYF. CDR3 coding DNA: TGTGCCAGCACCTTACAGGGCCGCTCCTACGAGCAGTACTTC.

The genes are TRBV7-2 and TRBJ2-7; D might be TRBD2 (6 bases). V gave up 0 bases and J gave up 0 bases, with 12 bases separating them. The CDR3 is 16 amino acids. The germline V gene encodes CDR1 SGHTA and CDR2 FQGNSA. The CDR3 region is CASSLASSVSSYEQYF. The CDR3 bases are TGTGCCAGCAGCTTAGCCTCTAGCGTCAGCTCCTACGAGCAGTACTTC.

The V call is TRBV28, the J call TRBJ1-3, with a possible D match to TRBD1 (5 bases). The CDR3 loop spans 16 amino acids. Germline V lookup: CDR1 MDHEN, CDR2 SYDVKM. V gave up 1 base and J gave up 0 bases, with 10 bases separating them. CDR3 DNA: TGTGCCAGCAGTTTATCGGGGGGTAACTCTGGAAACACCATATATTTT. Protein: CASSLSGGNSGNTIYF.

The chain combines TRBV19 with TRBJ2-2; D might be TRBD1 (5 bases). The germline CDR1 and CDR2 sequences are LNHDA and SQIVND (reference sequence). The CDR3 runs 16 residues. V was shortened by 7 bases and J by 3 bases, with 18 bases between the two germline ends. The DNA of the CDR3 is TGTGCCAGTACCCCAGGCTGGGGCCGGGACACCGGGGAGCTGTTTTTT. Residues: CASTPGWGRDTGELFF.

The chain couples TRBV5-4 to TRBJ2-2; perhaps TRBD1 as D (6 bases). The CDR3 consists of 15 residues. CDR1 and CDR2 (germline): SGHNT, YYREEE (reference sequence). With 3 bases removed from V and 3 bases from J, the gap between germline ends came to 12 bases. This CDR3 reads CASSSDRPHTGELFF. For the CDR3, the DNA is TGTGCCAGCAGCTCAGACAGGCCCCACACCGGGGAGCTGTTTTTT. The full variable domain, with the rest looked up from reference TRBV5-4 and TRBJ2-2, is ETGVTQSPTHLIKTRGQQVTLRCSSQSGHNTVSWYQQALGQGPQFIFQYYREEENGRGNFPPRFSGLQFPNYSSELNVNALELDDSALYLCASSSDRPHTGELFFGEGSRLTVL.

This sequence joins TRBV4-2 and TRBJ2-7; 7 bases agree with TRBD1. Germline values: CDR1 LGHNA, CDR2 YNFKEQ. The V and J ends lost 6 bases and 0 bases, in that order; junction bases with no gene match: 5. The CDR3 totals 14 residues. The CDR3 protein is CASRMGQTSYEQYF. CDR3 coding DNA: TGTGCCAGCAGGATGGGACAGACCTCCTACGAGCAGTACTTC.

The gene calls are TRBV28 and TRBJ2-1, with 8 bases that match TRBD2. V shed 6 bases, J shed 7 bases, and the junction held 8 bases outside the gene matches. The CDR3 extends over 14 amino acids. CDR1 and CDR2 (germline): MDHEN, SYDVKM. The CDR3 here is CASSRAGDGNEQFF. CDR3 bases: TGTGCCAGCAGCCGAGCGGGAGATGGAAATGAGCAGTTCTTC.

CDR3 amino acids: CASSYNPTALNSPLHF. In nucleotides, the CDR3 is TGTGCCAGCAGCTACAATCCGACAGCGCTTAATTCACCCCTCCACTTT. The V call is TRBV7-8, the J call TRBJ1-6, with D perhaps matching TRBD1 (5 bases). V lost 4 bases and J lost 6, with 16 bases in between. Per the germline V gene, CDR1 is SGHVS and CDR2 is FQNEAQ. This CDR3 spans 16 amino acids.

This rearrangement joins TRBV21-1 to TRBJ1-2. TRBV21-1 is recorded as a pseudogene. The CDR3 spans 13 residues. The CDR3 spells CASSRVGSRGYTF. The CDR3 nucleotides are TGTGCCAGCTCCCGGGTCGGGTCTCGTGGCTACACCTTC.

The V and J genes are TRBV2 and TRBJ1-1; no definite D call. Deletions cut 4 bases from V and 0 bases from J, with 6 bases between. Germline values: CDR1 SNHLY, CDR2 FYNNEI. The CDR3 loop spans 13 amino acids. CDR3 loop: CASSVTVNTEAFF. The CDR3 region has the DNA TGTGCCAGCAGTGTTACAGTGAACACTGAAGCTTTCTTT.

This chain links TRBV4-3 with TRBJ2-7; 12 positions agree with TRBD2. Germline V gene sequence: CDR1 LGHNA, CDR2 YSLEER. J gave up 3 bases and V 1 base, and 1 base lay outside the gene matches. This CDR3 contains 15 residues. DNA for the CDR3: TGCGCCAGCAGCCAAGGGACTAGCGGGAACTACGAGCAGTACTTC. Translating gives CASSQGTSGNYEQYF.

The genes are TRBV10-3 and TRBJ2-7; D perhaps matches TRBD1 (5 bases). CDR1 ENHRY and CDR2 SYGVKD come from the germline V gene. Trimming cost V 0 bases and J 4 bases, with 10 bases left between them. The CDR3 length is 14 residues. This chain's CDR3 is CAISESGALYEQYF. Here the CDR3 DNA reads TGTGCCATCAGTGAGTCAGGGGCCTTATACGAGCAGTACTTC.

The chain links TRBV3-1 (or the pseudogene TRBV3-2) to TRBJ2-1, with 9 positions matching TRBD1. Germline V lookup: CDR1 LGHDT, CDR2 YNNKEL (reference sequence). This CDR3 spans 17 amino acids. V dropped 4 bases and J dropped 8; count of bases not matched to a gene: 15. In DNA form, the CDR3 reads TGTGCCAGCAGCCTCCGGGGGGCGGGACAGGGTGCGGATGAGCAGTTCTTC. The encoded protein is CASSLRGAGQGADEQFF.

The chain carries TRBV9 and TRBJ2-7; a weak D match, TRBD2 (5 bases). The germline V and J ends were trimmed by 2 bases and 4 bases, with 10 bases remaining between them. The CDR3 loop spans 13 amino acids. Germline CDR1 reads SGDLS; CDR2 reads YYNGEE. The CDR3 DNA reads TGTGCCAGCAGCGTCGGGGTTGCATACGAGCAGTACTTC. Protein product: CASSVGVAYEQYF.

The chain combines TRBV7-3 with TRBJ2-1; D may be TRBD2 (5 bases). V dropped 6 bases and J dropped 0 bases, with 12 bases sitting between them. CDR1 SGHTA and CDR2 FQGTGA come from the germline V gene. CDR3 length: 15 amino acids. The CDR3 DNA is TGTGCCAGCAGTCCGGGGTGGAGCTCCTACAATGAGCAGTTCTTC. This sequence encodes CASSPGWSSYNEQFF.

In its sample, this clone was seen a few times. This sequence joins TRBV19 and TRBJ1-5; D call uncertain. Trimming shortened V by 5 bases and J by 4 bases, and 18 bases separated the two germline ends. Germline V gene lookup returns CDR1 LNHDA and CDR2 SQIVND (reference sequence). This CDR3 region has 16 residues. As DNA, the CDR3 is TGTGCCAGTAGTCACGAGGGCAGGCTGGGGAATCAGCCCCAGCATTTT. Encoded protein: CASSHEGRLGNQPQHF.

This sequence joins TRBV10-3 and TRBJ2-7; 11 bases are a match to TRBD2. This CDR3 is 15 amino acids long. Germline V CDR1 and CDR2: ENHRY, SYGVKD. The J segment lost 6 bases and the V segment lost 3 bases, leaving 7 bases of the junction unmatched. CDR3 amino acids: CAISDVAGGPSEQYF. In DNA, the CDR3 is TGTGCCATCAGTGACGTAGCGGGAGGGCCAAGCGAGCAGTACTTC.

The chain links TRBV28 to TRBJ2-5; D possibly corresponds to TRBD1 (5 bases). The CDR3 extends over 14 amino acids. Germline loops: CDR1 MDHEN, CDR2 SYDVKM. V shed 3 bases and J shed 5 bases, with 13 bases lying between them. DNA for the CDR3: TGTGCCAGCAGTTTCGGTTGGGGCCAGGAGACCCAGTACTTC. Amino acid sequence: CASSFGWGQETQYF.

V is TRBV3-1 (or the pseudogene TRBV3-2) and J is TRBJ1-3, with 11 bases matching TRBD1. Per germline, CDR1 LGHDT and CDR2 YNNKEL (reference sequence). The CDR3 has 18 amino acids. V shed 6 bases, J shed 0 bases, and the junction held 10 bases outside the gene matches. The DNA for the CDR3 is TGTGCCAGCAGATCTAGGGACAGGGGGGGAAGCTCTGGAAACACCATATATTTT. Translating it yields CASRSRDRGGSSGNTIYF.

The chain carries TRBV28 and TRBJ1-3; no reliable D call. CDR1 MDHEN and CDR2 SYDVKM come from the germline V gene. The CDR3 extends over 14 amino acids. V was trimmed by 2 bases and J by 1 base, leaving 6 bases between them. For the CDR3, the DNA is TGTGCCAGCAGTTTAGACGGGTCTGGAAACACCATATATTTT. Translating gives CASSLDGSGNTIYF. The full variable domain, in which reference TRBV28 and TRBJ1-3 provide the parts outside the CDR3, is DVKVTQSSRYLVKRTGEKVFLECVQDMDHENMFWYRQDPGLGLRLIYFSYDVKMKEKGDIPEGYSVSREKKERFSLILESASTNQTSMYLCASSLDGSGNTIYFGEGSWLTVV.

The chain links TRBV19 to TRBJ1-5, with D possibly being TRBD1 (5 bases). V was shortened by 2 bases and J by 6 bases, with 11 bases between the two germline ends. This CDR3 spans 14 amino acids. CDR1 is LNHDA, CDR2 SQIVND, per germline (reference sequence). The CDR3 bases are TGTGCCAGTAGTATACAGGGAAGTGGTCAGCCCCAGCATTTT. This codes for CASSIQGSGQPQHF.

This clone was counted only a few times. The chain employs TRBV27 and TRBJ2-7; D is perhaps TRBD1 (5 bases). Trimming removed 2 bases at V and 3 bases at J, with 14 bases between. The CDR3 has 15 amino acids. Germline CDR1 is MNHEY and CDR2 is SMNVEV (reference sequence). The CDR3 nucleotides read TGTGCCAGCAGTTTAAGGGGCAGGAATATCTACGAGCAGTACTTC. Translating gives CASSLRGRNIYEQYF.

The chain is built from TRBV6-5 and TRBJ2-3; 11 bases line up with TRBD2. In germline, CDR1 is MNHEY, CDR2 SVGAGI. The junction had 13 bases not matched to a gene; V was cut back by 11 bases and J by 6 bases. This CDR3 has 15 amino acids. CDR3 sequence reads: CAVILASGRFDTQYF. The CDR3 nucleotides are TGTGCCGTCATATTGGCTAGCGGGAGGTTCGATACGCAGTATTTT.

This sequence joins TRBV5-1 and TRBJ2-1, with TRBD1 matching over 8 bases. Germline V gene sequence: CDR1 SGHRS, CDR2 YFSETQ. The CDR3 spans 13 residues. J lost 6 bases, V lost 3 bases, and 2 bases had no gene match. For the CDR3, the DNA is TGCGCCAGCAGCTCCGACAGGGGCAATGAGCAGTTCTTC. Encoded protein: CASSSDRGNEQFF.

The chain carries TRBV7-9 and TRBJ1-3; 7 bases map to TRBD1. From germline, CDR1 is SEHNR and CDR2 FQNEAQ (reference sequence). The CDR3 contains 14 residues. With V trimmed by 5 bases and J by 2 bases, 3 bases remained unmatched. CDR3 sequence: CASSVGQAGNTIYF. CDR3 sequence (DNA): TGTGCCAGCAGCGTAGGACAGGCTGGAAACACCATATATTTT.

The chain carries TRBV9 and TRBJ1-1, with D possibly being TRBD1 (5 bases). This CDR3 contains 14 residues. Trimming took off 2 bases at V and 3 bases at J, with 11 bases between the two ends. Looked up from germline, CDR1 is SGDLS and CDR2 is YYNGEE. The CDR3 DNA reads TGTGCCAGCAGCGTGACAGAGACTTACACTGAAGCTTTCTTT. It encodes CASSVTETYTEAFF. Looking up the rest from reference TRBV9 and TRBJ1-1 gives the full variable domain: DSGVTQTPKHLITATGQRVTLRCSPRSGDLSVYWYQQSLDQGLQFLIQYYNGEERAKGNILERFSAQQFPDLHSELNLSSLELGDSALYFCASSVTETYTEAFFGQGTRLTVV.